This TCR beta chain was identified in a study of blood T cell repertoires in COVID-19. As for the study in general: Sites in the United States, Italy and Spain provided acute and convalescent COVID-19 samples. Sources were T cells, B-cell-depleted T cells, or PBMCs; the material itself was cDNA or gDNA.

As originally analysed: Reference gene primer amplification gave nucleated cell count estimates. Some clones are missing from TCRdb's copy, which holds only in-frame ones; the method was immunoSEQ multiplex PCR. That table furnishes V, J and clone size, whereas the DNA furnished D and trimming. The sample lists 200,000 to 300,000 clones; 70% to 90% were seen once. This clone was seen just once. Sample: peripheral blood. This clonotype was obtained from a woman aged 40-49 years with acute or convalescent COVID-19.

The CDR3 loop is CASSPGQAGGELFF. CDR3 DNA sequence: TGTGCCAGCAGCCCGGGACAGGCCGGCGGGGAGCTGTTTTTT. The chain employs TRBV2 and TRBJ2-2; 8 bases fit TRBD1. CDR3 size: 14 residues. Germline V gene data show CDR1 as SNHLY and CDR2 as FYNNEI. The V and J ends lost 6 bases and 7 bases, in that order; junction bases with no gene match: 7.